This TCR beta chain appears in the sequencing data of a study of pediatric ulcerative colitis. Rectal tissue came from one to two pinch biopsies taken at colonoscopy. Regarding this clone: What it binds is unknown.

Assay: immunoSEQ multiplex PCR; the TCRdb copy retains only in-frame clones and omits some. The data show roughly 45,000 clones, with 78% seen just once and about 4% held by the top ten. The CDR3 sequence is 15 residues long. Germline assignment: CDR1 LNHDA and CDR2 SQIVND (reference sequence). Trimming took 6 bases from V and 8 from J, leaving 22 bases between them. Study conclusions and caveats: Rectal repertoires separated controls, mild-moderate and acute severe colitis.

The V gene is TRBV19, the J gene TRBJ1-1; D remains ambiguous. The source is a girl aged 10 to 17 with moderate ulcerative colitis. The sample taken for sequencing was gut tissue. CDR3 loop: CASSRADGLVSEAFF. Written as DNA, the CDR3 is TGTGCCAGTAGCCGGGCGGACGGACTCGTCTCAGAAGCTTTCTTT.